This TCR beta chain was documented in a study of esophageal squamous cell carcinoma under preoperative chemotherapy. In its sample, this clonotype ranks as medium-sized (0.01 to 0.1%). TCRdb fed the PCR reads into MiXCR, producing one record per CDR3 protein. The sample contains around 15,000 distinct CDR3 sequences, 60% of which appear only once. Time point specified: before preoperative PTX-NDP chemotherapy. This receptor was taken from a human donor with esophageal squamous cell carcinoma. The donor label of this sample is uncertain. This sample was obtained from a patient given preoperative chemotherapy.

The CDR3 bases are TGTGCCAGCAGCTTGGGGGTGGGGCAGGGTACGCAGTATTTT. Protein sequence: CASSLGVGQGTQYF. The chain is built from TRBV11-2 and TRBJ2-3; D tentatively fits TRBD1 or TRBD2 (5 bases each). The CDR3 covers 14 residues. Deletions cut 3 bases from V and 8 bases from J, with 15 bases between. CDR1 and CDR2 (germline): SGHAT, FQNNGV.